This is a list of T cell receptor beta chains from one sample in a study of shared T cell receptors in the human thymus. TCRdb keeps only in-frame clones here, not all; method: immunoSEQ multiplex PCR. Of about 540,000 clones listed, 75% to 80% are singletons. These data were also reused for a study on human thymus T cells.

The sample consisted of thymocytes. The receptors shown here come from a boy less than two years old with a congenital heart defect. Each CDR3 is given with its conserved first and last residue. A D gene is named only where the DNA matches it firmly. Clone size appears in some rows only: once, few, many, or a class for an expanded clone.

-	TRBV7-2	TRBJ1-1	once	13	CASRAQGNTEAFF	TGTGCCAGCAGGGCGCAGGGGAACACTGAAGCTTTCTTT
TRBD2	TRBV27	TRBJ2-1	-	15	CASSGRGGSNNEQFF	TGTGCCAGCAGCGGGCGGGGGGGTTCCAACAATGAGCAGTTCTTC
-	TRBV14	TRBJ1-2	few	15	CASSHRGGGADGYTF	TGTGCCAGCAGCCACAGAGGCGGGGGCGCCGATGGCTACACCTTC
-	TRBV20-1	TRBJ2-5	-	9	CSASRTQYF	TGCAGTGCTAGCAGGACCCAGTACTTC
TRBD2	TRBV15	TRBJ2-4	-	18	CATSWTSGRKQAKNIQYF	TGTGCCACCAGCTGGACTAGCGGGAGAAAGCAAGCCAAAAACATTCAGTACTTC
TRBD1	TRBV30	TRBJ1-4	-	16	CAWSLLPGQVHEKLFF	TGTGCCTGGAGTTTACTCCCTGGACAGGTGCATGAAAAACTGTTTTTT
TRBD2	TRBV14	TRBJ2-7	-	15	CASSQLKRLASEQYF	TGTGCCAGCAGCCAACTAAAAAGACTAGCGAGCGAGCAGTACTTC
-	TRBV9	TRBJ2-1	-	14	CASSVEPGGNEQFF	TGTGCCAGCAGCGTAGAGCCTGGGGGGAATGAGCAGTTCTTC
TRBD1	TRBV23-1	TRBJ2-1	-	16	CASSRTTGGAGNEQFF	TGCGCCAGCAGTCGGACGACAGGGGGCGCGGGGAATGAGCAGTTCTTC
-	TRBV25-1	TRBJ2-5	-	13	CASLGLEVETQYF	TGTGCCAGCTTGGGGCTTGAGGTAGAGACCCAGTACTTC
TRBD2	TRBV27	TRBJ2-7	-	17	CASTSGTSGPAAYEQYF	TGTGCCAGCACCTCCGGGACTAGCGGCCCAGCGGCCTACGAGCAGTACTTC
-	TRBV20-1	TRBJ2-3	-	11	CSAGATDTQYF	TGCAGTGCGGGAGCCACAGATACGCAGTATTTT
TRBD1	TRBV6-5	TRBJ1-2	-	14	CASSSKTGRYGYTF	TGTGCCAGCAGTTCAAAGACAGGGAGGTATGGCTACACCTTC
-	TRBV7-9	TRBJ1-5	-	13	CASSQRPGRPQHF	TGTGCCAGCAGCCAACGCCCTGGGCGACCCCAGCATTTT
-	TRBV5-1	TRBJ2-1	-	16	CASSPHGGPGPNEQFF	TGCGCCAGCAGCCCCCACGGAGGTCCGGGCCCCAATGAGCAGTTCTTC
-	TRBV7-9	TRBJ2-1	-	14	CASSHTRDSRVKFF	TGTGCCAGCAGCCATACCAGGGACTCCAGGGTTAAGTTCTTC
TRBD2	TRBV9	TRBJ2-3	-	17	CASSPRRTSGRADTQYF	TGTGCCAGCAGCCCCCGACGGACTAGCGGGAGGGCAGATACGCAGTATTTT
TRBD1	TRBV25-1	TRBJ1-2	-	15	CASSEYGQGANGYTF	TGTGCCAGCAGTGAATATGGACAGGGGGCAAATGGCTACACCTTC